Presented here are 19 T cell receptor beta chains from one specimen sequenced in a study of graft-versus-host responses after intestinal transplantation. Produced via immunoSEQ multiplex PCR; TCRdb's table is partial and in-frame only. The repertoire holds some 50,000 clones, with roughly 84% as singletons. These TCRs are of unknown antigen specificity. The material sequenced was unstimulated CD4+ T cells sorted from spleen or lymph node cells, taken before transplant. The receptors originated from a human donor who was the organ donor for an intestinal transplant.

The chain links TRBV6-4 to TRBJ1-4, with D possibly matching TRBD1 (5 bases). Germline CDR1 is MRHNA and CDR2 is SNTAGT. The V and J ends lost 6 bases and 7 bases respectively, with 18 bases between them. The CDR3 has 15 amino acids. CDR3 DNA: TGTGCCAGCAGCGCAACAGGCACCCCTCCTGAAAAACTGTTTTTT. It encodes CASSATGTPPEKLFF.

The chain employs TRBV21-1 and TRBJ1-1; the D call of TRBD1 is as the table states it, not checked on the DNA. TRBV21-1 represents a pseudogene. The CDR3 spans 17 residues. This CDR3 reads CASSKVPGQGTGTEAFF. CDR3 in DNA: TGTGCCAGCAGCAAAGTCCCGGGACAGGGGACGGGGACTGAAGCTTTCTTT.

The chain uses TRBV29-1 and TRBJ2-6; the match to TRBD1 covers 9 bases. Germline loops: CDR1 SQVTM, CDR2 ANQGSEA. This CDR3 is built from 17 residues. Trimming at V came to 5 bases and at J to 2 bases, leaving 10 bases not matched to a gene. Here the CDR3 DNA reads TGCAGCGTTCGGCCGACAGGGGGGAGAACTGGGGCCAACGTCCTGACTTTC. Translation: CSVRPTGGRTGANVLTF.

The rearrangement links TRBV6-6 to TRBJ1-2; D not certain. Germline-derived CDR1 and CDR2 are MNHNY and SVGAGI (reference sequence). V lost 0 bases, J lost 8 bases, and 7 bases lay in between. The CDR3 totals 12 residues. Here the CDR3 reads CASSYSGRGYTF. Here the CDR3 DNA reads TGTGCCAGCAGTTACTCGGGCAGGGGCTACACCTTC.

The chain combines TRBV7-2 with TRBJ1-6; 7 bases line up with TRBD1. The germline CDR1 and CDR2 sequences are SGHTA and FQGNSA. V lost 8 bases and J lost 8; bases outside the gene matches: 6. The CDR3 length is 13 residues. The CDR3 nucleotides are TGTGCCAGCTCTCAGGGGGTTGATTCACCCCTCCACTTT. Residues: CASSQGVDSPLHF.

This chain's CDR3 is CASSGTPTGAKNIQYF. Written as DNA, the CDR3 is TGTGCCAGCAGTGGGACACCAACAGGGGCCAAAAACATTCAGTACTTC. V usage is TRBV2 and J usage is TRBJ2-4; possibly TRBD1 for D (6 bases). Between the trimmed V and J ends, which lost 4 bases and 1 base, there was a span of 14 bases. Germline assignment: CDR1 SNHLY and CDR2 FYNNEI. The CDR3 has 16 residues.

J is TRBJ2-5 and V is TRBV6-5; possibly TRBD1 or TRBD2 for D (6 bases each). The ends were cut back, 6 bases at V and 12 bases at J, with 17 bases in the middle. This CDR3 is 12 amino acids long. Germline V lookup: CDR1 MNHEY, CDR2 SVGAGI. The CDR3 loop reads CASRMRRGVEYF. The CDR3 DNA sequence: TGTGCCAGCAGAATGCGGAGGGGGGTGGAGTACTTC.

This clone was recorded only once. The chain links TRBV27 to TRBJ2-3; 7 bases are a match to TRBD2. With V trimmed by 1 base and J by 0 bases, 4 bases remained unmatched. This CDR3 spans 16 amino acids. CDR1 and CDR2 from the germline V gene are MNHEY and SMNVEV (reference sequence). The CDR3: CASSLLRGISTDTQYF. In DNA form, the CDR3 reads TGTGCCAGCAGTTTATTGCGGGGGATCAGCACAGATACGCAGTATTTT.

V usage is TRBV10-3 and J usage is TRBJ2-7, with 7 positions matching TRBD2. With V trimmed by 0 bases and J by 0 bases, 2 bases remained unmatched. The CDR3 has 15 residues. Germline V gene sequence: CDR1 ENHRY, CDR2 SYGVKD. Here the CDR3 reads CAISESRTSSYEQYF. In DNA, the CDR3 is TGTGCCATCAGTGAGTCGAGGACTAGCTCCTACGAGCAGTACTTC.

The V and J genes are TRBV5-4 and TRBJ1-1; possible D gene TRBD1, 6 bases. This CDR3 has 14 residues. Trimming left V 0 bases short and J 6 bases short, with 12 bases between. Germline CDR1 is SGHNT and CDR2 is YYREEE (reference sequence). CDR3 DNA: TGTGCCAGCAGCTTGGAGCCTTGGACAGCTGAAGCTTTCTTT. It yields the protein CASSLEPWTAEAFF.

V and J are TRBV10-2 and TRBJ2-1, with 8 positions matching TRBD1. Germline CDR1 WSHSY, CDR2 SAAADI. The V segment lost 6 bases and the J segment 3 bases; nucleotides outside the gene matches: 10. This CDR3 has 16 amino acids. In DNA, the CDR3 is TGCGCCAGCAGGATATCCGGGACAGGACGCTACAATGAGCAGTTCTTC. It encodes CASRISGTGRYNEQFF.

The chain joins TRBV2 to TRBJ1-2; D remains ambiguous. V lost 4 bases and J 0 bases, leaving 12 bases between the germline ends. The CDR3 covers 15 residues. In germline, CDR1 is SNHLY, CDR2 FYNNEI. CDR3 region: CASSADWGSNYGYTF. CDR3 nucleotide sequence: TGTGCCAGCAGTGCTGATTGGGGATCTAACTATGGCTACACCTTC. The full variable domain, with the rest looked up from reference TRBV2 and TRBJ1-2, is EPEVTQTPSHQVTQMGQEVILRCVPISNHLYFYWYRQILGQKVEFLVSFYNNEISEKSEIFDDQFSVERPDGSNFTLKIRSTKLEDSAMYFCASSADWGSNYGYTFGSGTRLTVV.

J is TRBJ2-7 and V is TRBV5-8; TRBD1 agrees at 7 bases. J lost 2 bases, V lost 4 bases, and 9 bases had no gene match. The CDR3 contains 15 residues. The germline gives CDR1 SGHTS, CDR2 YDEGEE. CDR3 residues: CASSLGWDSPYEQYF. Written as DNA, the CDR3 is TGTGCCAGCAGCCTGGGATGGGACAGCCCCTACGAGCAGTACTTC.

The chain recombines TRBV30 with TRBJ1-4; TRBD1 matches at 9 bases. Per the germline V gene, CDR1 is GTSNPN and CDR2 is SVGIG (reference sequence). This CDR3 is built from 20 residues. Trimming at V came to 5 bases and at J to 0 bases, leaving 19 bases not matched to a gene. CDR3 sequence: CAWDRPIYRGRKATNEKLFF. For the CDR3, the DNA is TGTGCCTGGGATAGACCTATTTACAGGGGGCGAAAGGCAACTAATGAAAAACTGTTTTTT.

The chain has TRBV29-1 and TRBJ1-4; D is perhaps TRBD1 (5 bases). Germline V gene lookup returns CDR1 SQVTM and CDR2 ANQGSEA. The CDR3 covers 13 residues. The germline V and J ends were trimmed by 6 bases and 5 bases, with 13 bases remaining between them. The CDR3: CSVLGTGNEKLFF. The CDR3 nucleotides read TGCAGCGTCCTTGGGACGGGAAATGAAAAACTGTTTTTT.

This clone was observed a few times. The rearrangement links TRBV7-9 to TRBJ2-3; tentative D call: TRBD2 (5 bases). Germline assignment: CDR1 SEHNR and CDR2 FQNEAQ (reference sequence). The CDR3 is 16 amino acids. V was cut by 5 bases and J by 2 bases, with 17 bases left in between. CDR3 DNA: TGTGCCAGCAGCCTTTCCCTTTACCGGGACACAGATACGCAGTATTTT. This encodes CASSLSLYRDTDTQYF.

The chain employs TRBV5-4 and TRBJ2-3; a weak D match, TRBD1 (6 bases). CDR3 length equals 16 residues. Trimming shortened V by 3 bases and J by 2 bases, and 16 bases separated the two germline ends. Germline V gene sequence: CDR1 SGHNT, CDR2 YYREEE (reference sequence). The CDR3 sequence is CASSWGRTDPTDTQYF. The CDR3 region has the DNA TGTGCCAGCAGCTGGGGACGGACAGACCCCACAGATACGCAGTATTTT.

V and J are TRBV5-1 and TRBJ2-3; TRBD1 agrees at 9 bases. From germline, CDR1 is SGHRS and CDR2 YFSETQ. V was clipped by 0 bases and J by 2 bases; unmatched bases: 4. The CDR3 is made up of 16 amino acids. The CDR3 DNA follows: TGCGCCAGCAGCTTGGAACAGGGGGCCTTCACAGATACGCAGTATTTT. Translated, it gives CASSLEQGAFTDTQYF.

The genes are TRBV9 and TRBJ2-1; 13 positions agree with TRBD2. CDR3 length: 20 amino acids. CDR1 is SGDLS and CDR2 is YYNGEE in the germline V gene. The ends lost 3 bases at V and 0 bases at J; junction bases unmatched: 12. The CDR3 nucleotides are TGTGCCAGCAGCGCGCCCCGACTAGCGGGGGGTTTGAGCTCCTACAATGAGCAGTTCTTC. This sequence encodes CASSAPRLAGGLSSYNEQFF.